The rows below give T cell receptor beta chains drawn from one sample of a study of post-analysis software for immune sequencing data. Each CDR3 protein is one row after TCRdb ran MiXCR on the PCR reads. Of 700,000 to 900,000 distinct CDR3 sequences listed, 35% to 55% are singletons. The material sequenced was blood. The receptor set was obtained from a girl aged 5-17 years with multiple sclerosis. Both conserved end residues are part of each CDR3. D genes are given only for firm matches. Some rows have no size entry. The others give once, few or many, or a class for an expanded clone.

size	V	length	D	J	DNA	CDR3
-	TRBV7-8	15	-	TRBJ2-7	TGTGCCAGCAGCTTATCCGGGACTCCTCCCTACGAGCAGTACTTC	CASSLSGTPPYEQYF
-	TRBV28	15	-	TRBJ2-5	TGTGCCAGCAGTCGAATGGTCCAGGGGGCGCGGGAGCAGTACTTC	CASSRMVQGAREQYF
-	TRBV6-2/TRBV6-3	16	TRBD2	TRBJ2-7	TGTGCCAGCAGCTCCTTGACTAGCGGGAGGGCCTACGAGCAGTACTTC	CASSSLTSGRAYEQYF
-	TRBV5-1	16	-	TRBJ2-5	TGCGCCAGCAGCTCTTTAGCGGACCAGTACCAAGAGACCCAGTACTTC	CASSSLADQYQETQYF
-	TRBV15	13	-	TRBJ2-7	TGTGCCACCAGCACTGTACAGGGTCGGGAGCAGTACTTC	CATSTVQGREQYF
once	TRBV28	12	-	TRBJ2-5	TGTGCCAGCAGTACTATAGTCAATGAGCAGTACTTC	CASSTIVNEQYF
-	TRBV11-2	13	TRBD2	TRBJ2-7	TGTGCCAGCCTCGGCGGGAGCTCCTACGAGCAGTACTTC	CASLGGSSYEQYF
few	TRBV12-3/TRBV12-4	13	-	TRBJ2-1	TGTGCCAGCAGCCACGGAGATTTGGATGAGCAGTTCTTC	CASSHGDLDEQFF
-	TRBV20-1	13	-	TRBJ2-4	TGCAGTGCTAGAGAGATGACATATGGCATTCAGTACTTC	CSAREMTYGIQYF
once	TRBV20-1	17	TRBD1	TRBJ1-5	TGCAGTGCGGGGAGACAGGGTGGGGTCAATAGCAATCAGCCCCAGCATTTT	CSAGRQGGVNSNQPQHF
many	TRBV20-1	12	-	TRBJ2-5	TGCAGTGCTAGGGGAGGGGGAGAGACCCAGTACTTC	CSARGGGETQYF
-	TRBV15	16	TRBD2	TRBJ2-3	TGTGCCACCAGGGGAGGACTAGCGTTTTTCACAGATACGCAGTATTTT	CATRGGLAFFTDTQYF
once	TRBV7-8	17	TRBD2	TRBJ2-3	TGTGCCAGCAGCTTTCACGGACTAGCGGGAGGAGAAGATACGCAGTATTTT	CASSFHGLAGGEDTQYF
few	TRBV6-5	15	-	TRBJ2-5	TGTGCCAGCAGTTACTCATCCCCAAAGGTCGAGACCCAGTACTTC	CASSYSSPKVETQYF
many	TRBV29-1	11	-	TRBJ2-7	TGCAGCGTTGCTCGCGGTTACGAGCAGTACTTC	CSVARGYEQYF
few	TRBV5-6	14	-	TRBJ1-1	TGTGCCAGCAGCTTATGGGGCGGGAACACTGAAGCTTTCTTT	CASSLWGGNTEAFF
-	TRBV7-6	16	-	TRBJ2-5	TGTGCCAGCAGCTCCCTCAGGGGACGGAACCAAGAGACCCAGTACTTC	CASSSLRGRNQETQYF
once	TRBV29-1	17	-	TRBJ1-2	TGCAGCGTTGAATTAGAGACCACAGAGTCTCATAGGGAAGGCTACACCTTC	CSVELETTESHREGYTF
-	TRBV7-2	16	-	TRBJ2-5	TGCGCCAGCAGCTTAGTAATAGGGGGACCCCAAGAGACCCAGTACTTC	CASSLVIGGPQETQYF
-	TRBV30	13	TRBD1	TRBJ2-7	TGTGCCGCGACAGGGGGCGCCTCCTACGAGCAGTACTTC	CAATGGASYEQYF
-	TRBV7-2	13	-	TRBJ2-5	TGTGCCAGCAGCTTCACAGGGTCAGAGACCCAGTACTTC	CASSFTGSETQYF
-	TRBV12-3/TRBV12-4	15	-	TRBJ1-5	TGTGCCAGCAGTGGGGGGCCGGGGGCACTTCAGCCCCAGCATTTT	CASSGGPGALQPQHF
-	TRBV6-5	13	-	TRBJ1-2	TGTGCCAGCGGGCGGACTAGGGTAGATGGCTACACCTTC	CASGRTRVDGYTF
few	TRBV20-1	17	TRBD2	TRBJ2-1	TGCAGTGCTAGCCCGCTGGCGGGAGGCGCCTCCTACAATGAGCAGTTCTTC	CSASPLAGGASYNEQFF
-	TRBV28	12	-	TRBJ2-1	TGTGCCAGCGGGAAGCCAGGTAGTGAGCAGTTCTTC	CASGKPGSEQFF
once	TRBV29-1	14	TRBD1	TRBJ2-3	TGCAGCGTTGACTCTGGGACAGGGGAAGATACGCAGTATTTT	CSVDSGTGEDTQYF
many	TRBV4-2	17	TRBD1	TRBJ2-5	TGTGCCAGCAGCCAAGGCGCTTCGGGACAGGGCGTGAGGGAGCAGTACTTC	CASSQGASGQGVREQYF
-	TRBV6-2/TRBV6-3	18	TRBD2	TRBJ2-3	TGTGCCAGCAGTTATCCCTCCGGACTAGCGGGAGGCACAGATACGCAGTATTTT	CASSYPSGLAGGTDTQYF
-	TRBV20-1	16	-	TRBJ2-7	TGCAGTGCTCCCCGACCGTCCCGGGGGGCAATCTACGAGCAGTACTTC	CSAPRPSRGAIYEQYF
few	TRBV7-9	15	TRBD1	TRBJ1-2	TGTGCCAGCAGCTTGGGAGGGGGCGAAAACTATGGCTACACCTTC	CASSLGGGENYGYTF
-	TRBV14	14	-	TRBJ1-1	TGTGCCAGCAGCCAAGTGATTGCGAATACTGAAGCTTTCTTT	CASSQVIANTEAFF
-	TRBV2	16	TRBD2	TRBJ2-5	TGTGCCAGCAGTGAACTGGGACTAGCGGGTCAAGAGACCCAGTACTTC	CASSELGLAGQETQYF
-	TRBV7-9	15	TRBD2	TRBJ2-1	TGTGCCAGCAGCCTGGGGACTAGCGGGATCGATGAGCAGTTCTTC	CASSLGTSGIDEQFF
few	TRBV5-1	19	TRBD1	TRBJ2-1	TGCGCCAGCAGCTTGATACTAGCGACAGGGGGCCAGACTTGGAATGAGCAGTTCTTC	CASSLILATGGQTWNEQFF
-	TRBV5-1	17	TRBD2	TRBJ2-3	TGCGCCAGCAGCTGGGGACAGCGGGAGGGCCTCGCAGATACGCAGTATTTT	CASSWGQREGLADTQYF
few	TRBV6-6	15	TRBD1	TRBJ2-1	TGTGCCAGCAGTTACGGAGGGACAGGGAACAATGAGCAGTTCTTC	CASSYGGTGNNEQFF
few	TRBV3-1	14	-	TRBJ1-2	TGTGCCAGCAGCCAAGGAAGGGGCGAGGATGGCTACACCTTC	CASSQGRGEDGYTF
-	TRBV2	13	-	TRBJ2-7	TGTGCCAGCAGCAGAGAGCGGGCCTACGAGCAGTACTTC	CASSRERAYEQYF
-	TRBV20-1	14	-	TRBJ2-3	TGCAGTGCTAGAAAACCAACTAGCACAGATACGCAGTATTTT	CSARKPTSTDTQYF
-	TRBV29-1	17	TRBD2	TRBJ2-7	TGCAGCGTTGAAGTTGGGAGGGGTCCGGAAAGCTCCTACGAGCAGTACTTC	CSVEVGRGPESSYEQYF
many	TRBV29-1	14	-	TRBJ1-2	TGCAGCGTTGAGGATACAGGTCCGGCGATAGGCTACACCTTC	CSVEDTGPAIGYTF
few	TRBV7-6	15	TRBD1	TRBJ2-5	TGTGCCAGCAGCGCCCGACAGGGGTTCCAAGAGACCCAGTACTTC	CASSARQGFQETQYF
-	TRBV7-2	14	TRBD1	TRBJ2-2	TGTGCCAGCAGAAGAGGACAGGGGGCCGGGGAGCTGTTTTTT	CASRRGQGAGELFF
-	TRBV20-1	14	-	TRBJ2-5	TGCAGTGCTAGTTGGGGGGCCTCCCAAGAGACCCAGTACTTC	CSASWGASQETQYF
few	TRBV20-1	15	TRBD1	TRBJ2-7	TGCAGTGCTCAGGCTCCCGGGACAGGGGTTTACGAGCAGTACTTC	CSAQAPGTGVYEQYF
few	TRBV4-3	14	TRBD1	TRBJ2-7	TGCGCCAGCAGCCTGGAGGACAGGGGTTTCGAGCAGTACTTC	CASSLEDRGFEQYF
-	TRBV6-5	14	-	TRBJ2-7	TGTGCCAGCAGTTACGTCCGGGAGCGCCACGAGCAGTACTTC	CASSYVRERHEQYF
few	TRBV3-1	13	TRBD1	TRBJ1-2	TGTGCCAGCAGACTAGAGGGACAGAGAGGCTACACCTTC	CASRLEGQRGYTF
few	TRBV6-6	13	-	TRBJ1-2	TGTGCCAGCAGTCTCGGGGGCGATGGTGGCTACACCTTC	CASSLGGDGGYTF
few	TRBV6-5	16	-	TRBJ1-2	TGTGCCAGCAGTTTTAGGGGAACGGAGAGGCCCTATGGCTACACCTTC	CASSFRGTERPYGYTF
-	TRBV6-1	12	TRBD1	TRBJ2-7	TGTGCCAGCGCGACAGGGTGCGACGAGCAGTACTTC	CASATGCDEQYF
-	TRBV20-1	17	-	TRBJ1-2	TGCAGTGCTACCAACCAGTACGATACAGGGAAAGGGCTTGGCTACACCTTC	CSATNQYDTGKGLGYTF
-	TRBV20-1	11	-	TRBJ2-1	TGCGCCGGAAACAGGGCGAATGAGCAGTTCTTC	CAGNRANEQFF
-	TRBV4-2	17	TRBD2	TRBJ2-1	TGTGCCAGCAGCCAGGCGGGACTAGCGGACTCCTACAATGAGCAGTTCTTC	CASSQAGLADSYNEQFF
-	TRBV20-1	13	TRBD1	TRBJ1-5	TGCAGTGGTAGGACAGGGAACGATCAGCCCCAGCATTTT	CSGRTGNDQPQHF